Below, 21 T cell receptor beta chains from the same sample are listed, as sequenced in a study of cytomegalovirus exposure and HLA in healthy donors. PCR was performed using 60 Vbeta and 13 Jbeta primers. Data came from immunoSEQ multiplex PCR; TCRdb stores just in-frame clones and leaves some out. Of 130,000 or so clones listed, 70% to 80% are singletons. Sample: PBMCs. The receptors here all came from a man younger than 40 in good health and CMV-seronegative.

The chain links TRBV7-9 to TRBJ2-7; the D gene is possibly TRBD2 (5 bases). Germline loops: CDR1 SEHNR, CDR2 FQNEAQ (reference sequence). Trimming took off 6 bases at V and 3 bases at J, with 12 bases between the two ends. The CDR3 has 13 residues. The CDR3 DNA is TGTGCCAGCAGTCTGCTCGAGGGCTACGAGCAGTACTTC. Its protein is CASSLLEGYEQYF.

This sequence joins TRBV18 and TRBJ2-1, with 8 bases fitting TRBD1. V was pared by 2 bases and J by 7 bases, with 7 bases of the junction left unmatched. CDR1 and CDR2 from the germline V gene are KGHSH and LQKENI. The CDR3 has 15 residues. CDR3 in amino acids: CASSPGTGGKNEQFF. As DNA, the CDR3 is TGTGCCAGCTCACCAGGGACAGGAGGGAAGAATGAGCAGTTCTTC.

The chain has TRBV5-4 and TRBJ1-3; D unresolved. V shed 3 bases and J shed 8 bases, with 12 bases lying between them. In germline, CDR1 is SGHNT, CDR2 YYREEE (reference sequence). CDR3 size: 13 residues. The CDR3 spells CASSSSPADTIYF. The CDR3 DNA is TGTGCCAGCAGCTCCTCACCGGCGGACACCATATATTTT.

This chain uses TRBV9 with TRBJ2-1, with 12 bases that match TRBD2. There are 15 residues in the CDR3. Germline V gene data show CDR1 as SGDLS and CDR2 as YYNGEE. V dropped 2 bases and J dropped 8; count of bases not matched to a gene: 5. CDR3 residues: CASSVLAGGLDEQFF. The DNA of the CDR3 is TGTGCCAGCAGCGTGCTAGCGGGGGGGCTGGATGAGCAGTTCTTC.

This clone occurred once. One end of the junction does not line up with germline, which may come from a read error. The sample carries other DNA sequences with the same CDR3. The rearrangement joins TRBV6-5 to TRBJ1-1; D is perhaps TRBD1 (5 bases). CDR1 and CDR2 (germline): MNHEY, SVGAGI. The CDR3 is made up of 16 amino acids. The CDR3 DNA follows: TGTGCCAGCAGTTACTCGGAGGGGTTTGGTATCACTGAGGCTTTCTTT. Translation: CASSYSEGFGITEAFF.

The chain is built from TRBV28 and TRBJ2-1, with 10 bases lining up with TRBD2. Looked up from germline, CDR1 is MDHEN and CDR2 is SYDVKM. The CDR3 consists of 16 residues. The V and J ends lost 10 bases and 10 bases, in that order; junction bases with no gene match: 19. CDR3 DNA sequence: TGTGCCATCGAGGGAGAGGGACGGCTAGCGGGAGACGAGCAGTTCTTC. Protein: CAIEGEGRLAGDEQFF.

The CDR3 region is CASSRDSGQPQHF. DNA for the CDR3: TGTGCCAGCAGCCGAGACAGTGGGCAGCCCCAGCATTTT. The chain links TRBV5-4 to TRBJ1-5, with D perhaps matching TRBD1 (5 bases). Between the trimmed V and J ends, which lost 4 bases and 7 bases, there was a span of 12 bases. The CDR3 has 13 amino acids. From germline, CDR1 is SGHNT and CDR2 YYREEE (reference sequence).

This clone was observed a single time. This chain links TRBV29-1 with TRBJ1-1; possibly TRBD1 for D (5 bases). The germline gives CDR1 SQVTM, CDR2 ANQGSEA. The CDR3 extends over 12 amino acids. V lost 5 bases to trimming and J lost 1 base, with 8 bases between them. The CDR3 region is CSVRQRNTEAFF. The CDR3 DNA reads TGCAGCGTTCGACAGAGGAACACTGAAGCTTTCTTT.

About this clone itself: This sample also contains other DNA sequences that code for the same CDR3. This chain joins TRBV5-6 and TRBJ1-4; 8 bases are shared with TRBD1. V trimming: 0 bases; J trimming: 7 bases; junction bases outside the gene matches: 2. Germline V gene data show CDR1 as SGHDT and CDR2 as YYEEEE. The CDR3 length is 14 residues. In DNA form, the CDR3 reads TGTGCCAGCAGCTTGGGCGACAGGGGTGAAAAACTGTTTTTT. Amino acid sequence: CASSLGDRGEKLFF.

The chain combines TRBV7-9 with TRBJ2-5; D might be TRBD2 (5 bases). Germline assignment: CDR1 SEHNR and CDR2 FQNEAQ (reference sequence). Trimming removed 5 bases at V and 3 bases at J, with 22 bases between. The length of the CDR3 is 17 residues. The CDR3 DNA follows: TGTGCCAGCAGCCCTCCGAGGGTCAGAGAGAGAGAAGAGACCCAGTACTTC. It encodes CASSPPRVREREETQYF.

The chain has TRBV6-6 and TRBJ1-5; a weak D match, TRBD1 (6 bases). Trimming took off 2 bases at V and 7 bases at J, with 9 bases between the two ends. The CDR3 runs 13 residues. Looked up from germline, CDR1 is MNHNY and CDR2 is SVGAGI (reference sequence). The CDR3 region has the DNA TGTGCCAGCAGTTACAACAGGGACCAGCCCCAGCATTTT. Its translation is CASSYNRDQPQHF.

The chain combines TRBV5-4 with TRBJ2-3; weak D call: TRBD2 (5 bases). V lost 5 bases and J 0 bases, leaving 10 bases between the germline ends. CDR1 and CDR2 from the germline V gene are SGHNT and YYREEE (reference sequence). The CDR3 spans 14 residues. DNA for the CDR3: TGTGCCAGCAGTTCAGGACTCAGCACAGATACGCAGTATTTT. This gives the protein CASSSGLSTDTQYF.

CDR3 coding DNA: TGTGCCAGCAGTTTAGGACAGGGAACTGAAGCTTTCTTT. Protein product: CASSLGQGTEAFF. V gene TRBV28 combines with J gene TRBJ1-1, with TRBD1 matching 8 bases. Trimming took 2 bases from V and 5 from J; bases not matched to a gene: 1. The V gene's germline CDR1 is MDHEN and CDR2 SYDVKM. CDR3 size: 13 residues.

The chain recombines TRBV5-6 with TRBJ2-7; no clear D. Germline assignment: CDR1 SGHDT and CDR2 YYEEEE. Trimming removed 3 bases from V and 1 base from J, with 5 bases in between. The CDR3 consists of 12 residues. The CDR3 nucleotides are TGTGCCAGCAGCTCAGGTTCCTACGAGCAGTACTTC. Translated, it gives CASSSGSYEQYF. The entire variable domain, with the rest obtained from reference TRBV5-6 and TRBJ2-7, is as follows: DAGVTQSPTHLIKTRGQQVTLRCSPKSGHDTVSWYQQALGQGPQFIFQYYEEEERQRGNFPDRFSGHQFPNYSSELNVNALLLGDSALYLCASSSGSYEQYFGPGTRLTVT.

The V gene is TRBV5-1, the J gene TRBJ1-6; D may be TRBD1 (5 bases). Looked up from germline, CDR1 is SGHRS and CDR2 is YFSETQ. Trimming left V 3 bases short and J 9 bases short, with 13 bases between. There are 14 residues in the CDR3. For the CDR3, the DNA is TGCGCCAGCAGCTCCCAAGGGGATTCTTCACCCCTCCACTTT. Amino acids: CASSSQGDSSPLHF.

This chain links TRBV10-2 with TRBJ2-7, with D maybe TRBD1 (5 bases). V gave up 3 bases and J gave up 9 bases, with 12 bases separating them. CDR3 length: 12 amino acids. Germline V lookup: CDR1 WSHSY, CDR2 SAAADI. This CDR3 is CASSDRAQGQYF. The CDR3, as DNA: TGCGCCAGCAGTGACAGAGCGCAGGGGCAGTACTTC.

CDR3 DNA sequence: TGTGCCAGCAGCTTGGCCGGGGGGGCGCGGGAAAAACTGTTTTTT. Protein: CASSLAGGAREKLFF. The chain carries TRBV5-4 and TRBJ1-4; possible D gene TRBD1, 6 bases. Trimming took 0 bases from V and 8 from J, leaving 14 bases between them. Germline CDR1 SGHNT, CDR2 YYREEE (reference sequence). This CDR3 comprises 15 residues.

The chain combines TRBV7-9 with TRBJ1-2, with a possible D match to TRBD1 (6 bases). This CDR3 spans 15 amino acids. V lost 1 base and J lost 8, with 17 bases in between. Germline V gives CDR1 SEHNR, CDR2 FQNEAQ (reference sequence). The CDR3 sequence is CASSLDGQIIKGYTF. Here the CDR3 DNA reads TGTGCCAGCAGCTTAGACGGACAGATAATTAAAGGCTACACCTTC.

This chain joins TRBV30 and TRBJ2-1, with TRBD2 matching 15 bases. CDR3 size: 15 residues. Germline CDR1 reads GTSNPN; CDR2 reads SVGIG (reference sequence). Losses at the gene ends were 2 bases for V and 14 bases for J; bases not matched to a gene: 10. The CDR3 DNA follows: TGTGCCTGGAGTCATAAGGGACTAGCGGGGGGCGACGAGTTCTTC. Its protein is CAWSHKGLAGGDEFF.

V is TRBV6-1 and J is TRBJ2-3; 11 bases are shared with TRBD2. Germline loops: CDR1 MNHNS, CDR2 SASEGT. The J segment lost 0 bases and the V segment lost 5 bases, leaving 7 bases of the junction unmatched. CDR3 length: 17 amino acids. CDR3 DNA: TGTGCCAGCAGTAAAGAAATAGCGGGGGGGAGCACAGATACGCAGTATTTT. It encodes CASSKEIAGGSTDTQYF.

This clone came up once. The rearrangement uses TRBV6-5 and TRBJ1-1, with a weak D call TRBD1 (6 bases). From germline, CDR1 is MNHEY and CDR2 SVGAGI. The CDR3 runs to 13 residues. Trimming took off 10 bases at V and 4 bases at J, with 16 bases between the two ends. As DNA, the CDR3 is TGTGCCACAGGGGTGGACGGATCCACTGAAGCTTTCTTT. Its protein is CATGVDGSTEAFF.